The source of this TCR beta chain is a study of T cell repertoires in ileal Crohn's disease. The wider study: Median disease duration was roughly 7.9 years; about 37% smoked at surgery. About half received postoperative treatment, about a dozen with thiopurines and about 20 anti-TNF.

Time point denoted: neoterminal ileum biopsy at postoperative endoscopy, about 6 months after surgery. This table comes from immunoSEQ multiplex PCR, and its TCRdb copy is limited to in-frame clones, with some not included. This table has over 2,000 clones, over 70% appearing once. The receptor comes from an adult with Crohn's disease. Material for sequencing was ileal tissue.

The CDR3 loop is CSVEVWDSSYNEQFF. The CDR3 DNA reads TGCAGCGTTGAGGTTTGGGACAGCTCCTACAATGAGCAGTTCTTC. The rearrangement uses TRBV29-1 and TRBJ2-1; 7 positions agree with TRBD1. V gave up 3 bases and J gave up 0 bases; unmatched junction bases: 5. The germline CDR1 and CDR2 sequences are SQVTM and ANQGSEA. The CDR3 is 15 amino acids.